The present T cell receptor beta chain was sequenced within a study of blood T cells in healthy people across ages. The authors ran a second PCR of about 7 to 12 cycles using a sample-barcoded 5' primer and a J-beta primer mix. TCRdb re-called the 5' RACE reads through MiXCR, storing one row per CDR3 protein. The sample yields about 1 million distinct CDR3 sequences, about 25% seen once. From germline, CDR1 is SQVTM and CDR2 ANQGSEA. CDR3 length: 13 residues. Between the trimmed V and J ends, which lost 6 bases and 3 bases, there was a span of 11 bases. Total RNA extraction produced at least 5.5 micrograms (per sample) for the study. The same specimen was also included in a second study, on T cells of mothers and their children.

This sequence joins TRBV29-1 and TRBJ1-4; D not certain. The clonotype was recovered from a girl aged 2-10 years in good health. Material for sequencing was blood. The CDR3 coding sequence is TGCAGCGTCGCCCAGTCAGCTAATGAAAAACTGTTTTTT. Its translation: CSVAQSANEKLFF.